Below, 5 T cell receptor beta chains from the same sample are listed, as sequenced in a study of T cell responses to AZD1222 COVID-19 vaccine. Measured with immunoSEQ multiplex PCR; TCRdb has only the in-frame clones, and not every one. The data contain approximately 67,000 clones, roughly 88% of them seen just once; the ten biggest clones take up less than 3%. Sequencing was performed on peripheral blood, taken on day 0 of AZD1222 vaccination. Receptor source: an adult in good health.

The chain has TRBV19 and TRBJ1-2, with D uncertain. V lost 4 bases and J 4 bases, leaving 10 bases between the germline ends. The CDR3 sequence is 13 residues long. Per germline, CDR1 LNHDA and CDR2 SQIVND (reference sequence). CDR3 sequence: CASSTPVIYGYTF. The CDR3 DNA sequence: TGTGCCAGTAGTACCCCGGTGATCTATGGCTACACCTTC.

This chain links TRBV20-1 with TRBJ2-7; D may be TRBD1 (6 bases). The V end was cut by 4 bases, the J end by 3 bases, with 16 bases between. There are 14 residues in the CDR3. CDR1 and CDR2 (germline): DFQATT, SNEGSKA (reference sequence). CDR3 bases: TGCAGTGCTACTGAAAGAGGACAGATCTACGAGCAGTACTTC. Amino acids: CSATERGQIYEQYF.

The rearrangement joins TRBV10-1 to TRBJ2-7; weak D call: TRBD1 (6 bases). Germline loops: CDR1 WNHNN, CDR2 SYGVQD (reference sequence). Trimming stripped 0 bases from V and 6 bases from J, with 12 bases between. This CDR3 has 14 amino acids. CDR3 nucleotides: TGCGCCAGCAGTGAGTCTCAGGGGACCGGCGAGCAGTACTTC. Amino acids: CASSESQGTGEQYF.

The V and J genes are TRBV5-1 and TRBJ2-1, with D possibly matching TRBD1 (6 bases). CDR3 size: 18 residues. Trimming pared 0 bases from V and 5 bases from J, leaving 21 bases between. Germline CDR1 reads SGHRS; CDR2 reads YFSETQ. The chain's CDR3 is CASSLDFKGPGDDNEQFF. The CDR3 DNA reads TGCGCCAGCAGCTTGGACTTTAAAGGCCCAGGGGACGACAATGAGCAGTTCTTC.

The chain is built from TRBV4-2 and TRBJ2-1; weak D call: TRBD1 (5 bases). V dropped 4 bases and J dropped 5 bases, with 12 bases sitting between them. The V gene's germline CDR1 is LGHNA and CDR2 YNFKEQ. The CDR3 runs to 14 residues. The CDR3 reads CASSPRQGNNEQFF. The DNA of the CDR3 is TGTGCCAGCAGCCCACGCCAGGGTAACAATGAGCAGTTCTTC.